The clone carrying this TCR beta chain was observed a handful of times. No antigen is known for it. CD45RA-negative memory and CD45RA+ naive subsets were split from the CD4+ cells. This CDR3 has 17 residues. Germline CDR1 and CDR2: SGHAT and FQNNGV. V was clipped by 5 bases and J by 0 bases; unmatched bases: 13. The sample comes from a study of shared clonotypes between healthy human individuals. Some 30,000 T cell genomes, or around 0.2 ug DNA, went into the sorted-subset replicate PCRs. Sequencing used immunoSEQ multiplex PCR; TCRdb keeps in-frame clones, though not all of them. The data show about 700,000 clones, with approximately 79% seen just once and approximately 1.8% held by the top ten. Study-level points and caveats: Generally, naive subsets came out with larger estimated richness than memory subsets.

Sequencing used memory CD4+ T cells sorted from blood. Subset noted: CD45RA-negative fraction. This sequence originates from a woman aged 30 to 39 in good health. This chain links TRBV11-2 with TRBJ2-7, with 7 bases aligning to TRBD2. The CDR3 DNA sequence: TGTGCCAGCAGCCTCCTCACTAGCGTTCCGAGCTCCTACGAGCAGTACTTC. It encodes CASSLLTSVPSSYEQYF.